These 27 T cell receptor beta chains were sequenced from one sample in a study of T cells after yellow fever vaccination. TCRdb fed the 5' RACE reads into MiXCR, producing one record per CDR3 protein. The top ten clones hold around 40% of a sample with 100,000 to 150,000 distinct CDR3 sequences, around 9.8% of them seen once. Sequenced material: CD8+ T cells sorted from PBMCs, taken on the day of the yellow fever booster vaccination. These receptors all come from a man aged 18 to 29 who received the YFV17D yellow fever vaccine.

The genes are TRBV25-1 and TRBJ1-2; TRBD1 matches 8 bases. Germline CDR1 and CDR2: MGHDK and SYGVNS. This CDR3 comprises 13 residues. V was pared by 3 bases and J by 4 bases, with 1 base of the junction left unmatched. The CDR3 reads CASSDQGAYGYTF. The CDR3 DNA is TGTGCCAGCAGTGACCAGGGGGCCTATGGCTACACCTTC.

Many counts were recorded for this clonotype. J is TRBJ2-3 and V is TRBV10-3; D remains unclear. The CDR3 runs 11 residues. The V end lost 8 bases, the J end lost 2 bases, and 5 bases lay between the germline ends. Germline loops: CDR1 ENHRY, CDR2 SYGVKD. The CDR3 loop is CAIGDTDTQYF. DNA for the CDR3: TGTGCCATCGGGGACACAGATACGCAGTATTTT.

In this sample, this clonotype turned up a few times. The CDR3 region is CSALRDRGSYEQYV. The CDR3 bases are TGCAGTGCTCTCCGGGACAGGGGCTCCTACGAGCAGTACGTC. The rearrangement links TRBV20-1 to TRBJ2-7; 10 bases line up with TRBD1. The CDR3 spans 14 residues. Per the germline V gene, CDR1 is DFQATT and CDR2 is SNEGSKA (reference sequence). J lost 0 bases, V lost 5 bases, and 4 bases had no gene match.

This clonotype was seen ten or more times. This chain links TRBV4-1 with TRBJ2-2, with D unclear. This CDR3 spans 17 amino acids. The germline V gene encodes CDR1 MGHRA and CDR2 YSYEKL. The V gene lost 0 bases and the J gene lost 1 base, with 12 bases spanning the gap. Written as DNA, the CDR3 is TGCGCCAGCAGCCAAGATGGGAAGACTTGGAACACCGGGGAGCTGTTTTTT. It is translated as CASSQDGKTWNTGELFF.

In its sample, this clonotype was seen a few times. The chain uses TRBV4-2 and TRBJ2-1, with TRBD1 identical over 8 bases. V lost 0 bases to trimming and J lost 5 bases; unmatched junction nucleotides: 3. Germline loops: CDR1 LGHNA, CDR2 YNFKEQ. The CDR3 covers 15 residues. The CDR3: CASSQETGADNEQFF. CDR3 nucleotides: TGTGCCAGCAGCCAAGAGACAGGGGCCGACAATGAGCAGTTCTTC.

This rearrangement joins TRBV9 to TRBJ2-2; the D gene is possibly TRBD2 (6 bases). The CDR3 loop spans 17 amino acids. V gave up 3 bases and J gave up 4 bases, with 19 bases separating them. Germline-derived CDR1 and CDR2 are SGDLS and YYNGEE. CDR3 protein: CASSALGGGASTGELFF. The CDR3, as DNA: TGTGCCAGCAGCGCCCTAGGAGGCGGGGCTAGCACCGGGGAGCTGTTTTTT. Full variable domain (outside the CDR3, taken from reference TRBV9 and TRBJ2-2): DSGVTQTPKHLITATGQRVTLRCSPRSGDLSVYWYQQSLDQGLQFLIQYYNGEERAKGNILERFSAQQFPDLHSELNLSSLELGDSALYFCASSALGGGASTGELFFGEGSRLTVL.

This clonotype was seen more than once but under ten times. The V gene is TRBV4-1, the J gene TRBJ2-1; perhaps TRBD1 as D (7 bases). Germline V CDR1 and CDR2: MGHRA, YSYEKL. V lost 0 bases and J lost 16, with 16 bases in between. CDR3 length equals 13 residues. Written as DNA, the CDR3 is TGCGCCAGCAGCCAAGATCTTGACAGGGCGGGATTCTTC. It translates to CASSQDLDRAGFF.

This clonotype was detected a few times. An end of the junction does not agree with germline; a read error may underlie this. The V gene is TRBV25-1, the J gene TRBJ1-4; TRBD1 agrees at 9 bases. The CDR3 loop spans 14 amino acids. Germline lookup yields CDR1 MGHDK and CDR2 SYGVNS. CDR3: CSSSGDREVEKLFF. DNA for the CDR3: TGTTCCAGCAGTGGGGACAGGGAGGTTGAAAAACTGTTTTTT.

V is TRBV7-6 and J is TRBJ1-5; D gene ambiguous. Trimming left V 0 bases short and J 3 bases short, with 9 bases between. Germline V gene lookup returns CDR1 SGHVS and CDR2 FNYEAQ. This CDR3 region has 15 residues. The CDR3 is CASSLATRDNQPQHF. The CDR3 bases are TGTGCCAGCAGCTTAGCGACGAGGGACAATCAGCCCCAGCATTTT.

This clonotype was counted a few times. This rearrangement joins TRBV7-9 to TRBJ1-1; 9 nucleotides align to TRBD1. V was clipped by 10 bases and J by 5 bases; unmatched bases: 14. The CDR3 has 15 residues. The germline gives CDR1 SEHNR, CDR2 FQNEAQ (reference sequence). The CDR3 here is CANSPVRDRATEAFF. The CDR3 nucleotides are TGTGCCAACTCGCCCGTACGGGACAGGGCAACTGAAGCTTTCTTT.

CDR3 bases: TGCGCCAGCAGCCAAGGAGCCAGCGGAAACACAGATACGCAGTATTTT. This encodes CASSQGASGNTDTQYF. The chain has TRBV4-3 and TRBJ2-3; TRBD2 is a possible D gene (5 bases). The CDR3 has 16 amino acids. The germline V and J ends were trimmed by 1 base and 2 bases, with 13 bases remaining between them. Germline lookup yields CDR1 LGHNA and CDR2 YSLEER.

This clonotype has just one count. The rearrangement uses TRBV10-2 and TRBJ2-1; 12 bases align to TRBD2. Germline lookup yields CDR1 WSHSY and CDR2 SAAADI. V trimming: 2 bases; J trimming: 4 bases; junction bases outside the gene matches: 0. This CDR3 has 15 residues. CDR3 DNA sequence: TGCGCCAGCAGTGAGCTAGCGGGGGGGTACAATGAGCAGTTCTTC. Protein product: CASSELAGGYNEQFF.

This clonotype was seen more than once but under ten times. The rearrangement links TRBV4-1 to TRBJ2-5; the D gene is possibly TRBD1 (6 bases). This CDR3 is 14 amino acids long. Trimming left V 4 bases short and J 0 bases short, with 9 bases between. CDR1 is MGHRA, CDR2 YSYEKL, per germline. CDR3 in amino acids: CASSRDRYQETQYF. In DNA, the CDR3 is TGCGCCAGCAGCCGAGACAGGTACCAAGAGACCCAGTACTTC.

The chain couples TRBV12-3 or TRBV12-4 to TRBJ2-3, with TRBD2 identical over 8 bases. The CDR3 totals 13 residues. V lost 8 bases to trimming and J lost 2 bases; unmatched junction nucleotides: 3. DNA of the CDR3: TGTGCCAGCCACGGGGGGGCCACAGATACGCAGTATTTT. Its translation is CASHGGATDTQYF.

The chain couples TRBV12-3 or TRBV12-4 to TRBJ1-5; 7 nucleotides agree with TRBD1. CDR3 length: 14 amino acids. V lost 6 bases and J lost 6; bases outside the gene matches: 8. The CDR3 DNA reads as TGTGCCAGCAGCCTTGACAGGGCGAGTCAGCCCCAGCATTTT. Translated: CASSLDRASQPQHF.

In this sample, this clonotype turned up a few times. The chain joins TRBV7-6 to TRBJ1-1, with a possible D match to TRBD1 (5 bases). The CDR3 is made up of 15 amino acids. Germline values: CDR1 SGHVS, CDR2 FNYEAQ. V shed 6 bases and J shed 0 bases, with 14 bases lying between them. The CDR3 loop reads CASRFPPDMNTEAFF. CDR3 sequence (DNA): TGTGCCAGCAGATTCCCCCCGGACATGAACACTGAAGCTTTCTTT. The variable domain in full, completed from reference TRBV7-6 and TRBJ1-1, reads GAGVSQSPRYKVTKRGQDVALRCDPISGHVSLYWYRQALGQGPEFLTYFNYEAQQDKSGLPNDRFSAERPEGSISTLTIQRTEQRDSAMYRCASRFPPDMNTEAFFGQGTRLTVV.

The table lists this clonotype with a few counts. The V gene is TRBV12-5, the J gene TRBJ2-5, with D possibly being TRBD1 (7 bases). The germline V gene encodes CDR1 LGHNT and CDR2 FRNRAP. Trimming took off 6 bases at V and 1 base at J, with 12 bases between the two ends. The CDR3 is 14 amino acids. CDR3 in amino acids: CASGQGGPQETQYF. The CDR3 region has the DNA TGTGCTAGTGGCCAGGGGGGCCCCCAAGAGACCCAGTACTTC.

This clonotype has ten or more counts. This sequence joins TRBV5-1 and TRBJ2-7; 11 nucleotides align to TRBD1. The V gene's germline CDR1 is SGHRS and CDR2 YFSETQ. V lost 6 bases to trimming and J lost 4 bases; unmatched junction nucleotides: 6. CDR3 length: 14 amino acids. Here the CDR3 reads CASTSGTGGYEQYF. CDR3 bases: TGCGCCAGCACGTCCGGGACAGGGGGGTACGAGCAGTACTTC.

This clonotype was recorded a few times. This chain links TRBV12-3 or TRBV12-4 with TRBJ1-1; D remains ambiguous. Trimming removed 6 bases at V and 8 bases at J, with 13 bases between. This CDR3 is built from 12 residues. CDR3 DNA: TGTGCCAGCAGCTCCGGACCGCCCGAAGCTTTCTTT. Protein product: CASSSGPPEAFF.

At least ten counts were recorded for this clonotype. The rearrangement uses TRBV7-6 and TRBJ1-1, with D perhaps TRBD1 (5 bases). Trimming shortened V by 5 bases and J by 4 bases, and 11 bases separated the two germline ends. CDR3 length: 13 residues. Looked up from germline, CDR1 is SGHVS and CDR2 is FNYEAQ. DNA of the CDR3: TGTGCCAGCAGCGATGGGACCGGCACTGAAGCTTTCTTT. Its protein is CASSDGTGTEAFF.

This clonotype was seen a handful of times. This rearrangement joins TRBV7-9 to TRBJ1-6; TRBD1 aligns across 10 bases. The CDR3 runs to 14 residues. V was pared by 5 bases and J by 18 bases, with 13 bases of the junction left unmatched. Germline values: CDR1 SEHNR, CDR2 FQNEAQ (reference sequence). CDR3 in DNA: TGTGCCAGCAGCCGTTCGGGACAGGGGTCATTACGCCACTTT. Translated, it gives CASSRSGQGSLRHF.

This clonotype was counted between two and nine times. In nucleotides, the CDR3 is TGTGCCAGCAGCGGGACTGATAGCAATCAGCCCCAGCATTTT. The encoded protein is CASSGTDSNQPQHF. The V gene is TRBV7-9, the J gene TRBJ1-5; weak D call: TRBD1 (5 bases). This CDR3 contains 14 residues. V was cut by 5 bases and J by 0 bases, with 8 bases left in between. Germline lookup yields CDR1 SEHNR and CDR2 FQNEAQ (reference sequence).

This chain connects TRBV6-1 to TRBJ1-5, with D uncertain. The germline V gene encodes CDR1 MNHNS and CDR2 SASEGT. The CDR3 loop spans 15 amino acids. V gave up 1 base and J gave up 6 bases, with 13 bases separating them. The CDR3 coding sequence is TGTGCCAGCAGTGAAGTTTTGGCGGAAAGTCAGCCCCAGCATTTT. This sequence encodes CASSEVLAESQPQHF.

This clonotype was detected a few times. V is TRBV29-1 and J is TRBJ2-5; perhaps TRBD2 as D (5 bases). The germline gives CDR1 SQVTM, CDR2 ANQGSEA. The V gene lost 2 bases and the J gene lost 5 bases, with 9 bases spanning the gap. The CDR3 runs to 12 residues. This CDR3 reads CSVETDWETQYF. The CDR3 DNA is TGCAGCGTTGAAACGGACTGGGAGACCCAGTACTTC.

The table lists this clonotype with a few counts. The J gene is TRBJ2-1, the V gene TRBV4-1, with D uncertain. V was pared by 8 bases and J by 0 bases, with 14 bases between. Germline lookup yields CDR1 MGHRA and CDR2 YSYEKL. This CDR3 region has 15 residues. The CDR3: CASCTTDSSYNEQFF. Written as DNA, the CDR3 is TGCGCCAGCTGCACAACAGATAGCTCCTACAATGAGCAGTTCTTC.

This clonotype was counted only a few times. The chain uses TRBV27 and TRBJ1-1; maybe TRBD1 (5 bases). Germline V gives CDR1 MNHEY, CDR2 SMNVEV (reference sequence). V lost 5 bases to trimming and J lost 2 bases, with 15 bases between them. The CDR3 is 15 residues long. This CDR3 is CASSPLPGTNTEAFF. The DNA of the CDR3 is TGTGCCAGCAGTCCCCTCCCTGGGACCAACACTGAAGCTTTCTTT.

This clonotype turned up a few times. The V and J genes are TRBV6-5 and TRBJ1-6; D ambiguous. Germline CDR1 and CDR2: MNHEY and SVGAGI. This CDR3 is 14 amino acids long. Trimming pared 1 base from V and 7 bases from J, leaving 8 bases between. In nucleotides, the CDR3 is TGTGCCAGCAGTTACTTGGAAGGGAATTCACCCCTCCACTTT. This gives the protein CASSYLEGNSPLHF.